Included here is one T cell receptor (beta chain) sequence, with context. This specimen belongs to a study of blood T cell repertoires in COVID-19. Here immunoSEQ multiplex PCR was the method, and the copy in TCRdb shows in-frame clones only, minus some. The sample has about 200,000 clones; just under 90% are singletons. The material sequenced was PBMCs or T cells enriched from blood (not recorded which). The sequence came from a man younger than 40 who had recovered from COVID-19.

The CDR3 here is CASSRGEEDGYTF. As DNA, the CDR3 is TGTGCCAGCAGTCGCGGAGAGGAAGATGGCTACACCTTC. The chain carries TRBV12-3 or TRBV12-4 and TRBJ1-2; the D is unclear. The ends were cut back, 5 bases at V and 6 bases at J, with 13 bases in the middle. The CDR3 totals 13 residues.